This T cell receptor beta chain was identified during a study of T-cell memory formation after mild COVID-19 (TCRdb year 2021). Some background on the complete study: Most TCR sequence clusters were specific to one of the two donors. The cohort was made up of two young adult volunteers, one female and one male, who were previously healthy. T-cell clones expanding and contracting after mild COVID-19 in a couple of donors were tracked by longitudinal TCRalpha and TCRbeta repertoire sequencing. Overall results and qualifications from the work: Contracting CD4+ clones were located mainly in the CM and EM memory subsets, whereas CD8+ clones were found to be enriched in EMRA. Clones contracting from day 15 to 85 had balanced CD4/CD8 phenotypes, while a second wave expanding from day 15 to 37 was biased towards CD4+. The detection of some responding clones in pre-infection memory suggests that pre-existing cross-reactive memory T cells joined the SARS-CoV-2 response. Only a couple of mild cases were covered in the study, and larger cohorts including severe cases with pre-infection samples were considered necessary. The second-wave clones that peaked on day 37 were not confirmed to be SARS-CoV-2 specific.

These reads were obtained on an Illumina NovaSeq 6000. TCRalpha and TCRbeta cDNA libraries were constructed by 5'RACE with constant-segment primers, with sample barcodes and unique molecular identifiers being introduced. Trizol reagent was used to extract RNA from every sample. Amplification of the libraries took two PCR steps, and the second step added a second sample barcode plus Illumina TruSeq adapters. Sequencing of libraries was performed on an Illumina NovaSeq with 2 x 150 bp paired-end reads. Under the source paper's analysis protocol: With migec v1.2.7, reads were demultiplexed and then collapsed into UMI-guided consensus sequences. Using mixcr v2.1.11, the UMI consensuses were aligned to TRA and TRB V and J templates and assembled into clonotypes. Clonotypes were classified as expanded or contracted when called significant by both edgeR and NoisET, with noise models trained on biological replicates. edgeR calls used a false discovery rate-adjusted p below 0.01 and a log2 fold-change threshold of 1. As an exploratory analysis of dynamics, max-normalized trajectories of the 1000 most abundant clonotypes were examined by PCA with hierarchical clustering. The CD4 or CD8 phenotype of responding clones was assigned using the separately sequenced CD4+ and CD8+ repertoires. Using fastp trimming at Q25 and MiXCR clonotype assembly, TCRdb reanalyzed the public sequencing data and kept in-frame beta chains. One record per CDR3 amino acid sequence lists the most common genes and DNA. TCRdb, not the authors, supplied the V and J calls. This sample is represented by fewer than 600,000 distinct CDR3 sequences; less than 25% of them were singletons. The biggest ten clones account for around 9.2% of the sample.

On this clonotype itself: Its antigen remains unidentified. No qualities accompany the bases; no much larger clone lies one base away.

Ficoll-Paque density gradient centrifugation was the method used to isolate PBMCs. The CDR3 spans 14 residues, from the cysteine through the phenylalanine. Here the CDR3 DNA is all that survives: 42 bases in frame from base 1. In the germline V gene, CDR1 corresponds to SGHVS and CDR2 to FNYEAQ. The germline ends are 10 bases apart after V is trimmed by 1 base and J by 6 bases. The sequence was collected from an adult woman who had mild COVID-19 (a few samples of this study predate the infection). The sample titles of this study are shuffled in the database, so cell type and time point are left out; the donor was told from shared clones. Rearrangement joined TRBV7-6 to TRBJ2-1, with the D segment identity uncertain. The sample taken for sequencing was PBMCs or a T cell subset sorted from them (not recorded which). Here the CDR3 is given as CASSLEWAVNEQFF. The DNA reads as follows: TGTGCCAGCAGCTTAGAATGGGCCGTCAATGAGCAGTTCTTC.